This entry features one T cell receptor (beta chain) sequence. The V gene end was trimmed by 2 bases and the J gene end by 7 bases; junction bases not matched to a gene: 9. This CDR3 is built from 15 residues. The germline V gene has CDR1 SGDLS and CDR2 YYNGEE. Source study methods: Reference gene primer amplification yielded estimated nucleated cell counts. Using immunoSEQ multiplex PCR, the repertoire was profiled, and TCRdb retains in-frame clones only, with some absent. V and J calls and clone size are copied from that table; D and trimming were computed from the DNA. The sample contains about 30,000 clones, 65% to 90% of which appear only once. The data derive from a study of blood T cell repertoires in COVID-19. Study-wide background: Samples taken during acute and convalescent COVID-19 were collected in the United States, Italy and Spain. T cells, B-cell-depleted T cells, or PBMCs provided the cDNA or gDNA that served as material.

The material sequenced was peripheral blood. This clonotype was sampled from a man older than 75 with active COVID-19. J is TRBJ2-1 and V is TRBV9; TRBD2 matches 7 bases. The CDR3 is CASSVGTTLRNEQFF. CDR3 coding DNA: TGTGCCAGCAGCGTCGGGACTACCCTTCGGAATGAGCAGTTCTTC.